The T cell receptor beta chain under discussion was sequenced for a study of response to subunit inactivated influenza vaccine. Germline CDR1 reads MGHRA; CDR2 reads YSYEKL. The V end lost 1 base, the J end lost 5 bases, and 8 bases lay between the germline ends. This CDR3 region has 14 residues. This clonotype was recorded at least ten times. One entry per CDR3 protein, called by TCRdb with MiXCR from the RT-PCR reads. Seen here are about 540,000 distinct CDR3 sequences, around a quarter observed once, and the top ten hold approximately 3%. These data are also associated with another study on T cells expressing NK-cell markers. From that second work: UMIs were included in TCR beta cDNA generated by 5'RACE template switching.

The chain uses TRBV4-1 and TRBJ1-4; D is undetermined. This TCR was sampled from a man aged 45-60 years who received an inactivated influenza vaccine. Sequencing was performed on CD4+ T cells sorted from PBMCs, taken 11 to 12 days after vaccination. CDR3 sequence reads: CASSQGPSNEKLFF. The CDR3 coding sequence is TGCGCCAGCAGCCAAGGACCTTCAAATGAAAAACTGTTTTTT.